The 23 T cell receptor beta chains given below trace back to one sample, sequenced in a study of blood T cells in healthy people across ages. A second PCR of roughly 7 to 11 cycles used a sample-barcoded 5' primer and a J-beta primer mix. From the 5' RACE reads, TCRdb called clonotypes with MiXCR, one entry per CDR3 protein. The table has around 900,000 distinct CDR3 sequences, just over 50% seen once; the top ten hold over 20%. Input material: blood. The receptors shown here come from a woman between 55 and 75 years old in good health.

Only a few counts were recorded for this clonotype. The rearrangement links TRBV5-6 to TRBJ2-7, with 7 bases identical to TRBD2. The CDR3 contains 16 residues. Per the germline V gene, CDR1 is SGHDT and CDR2 is YYEEEE. V was pared by 1 base and J by 7 bases, with 14 bases of the junction left unmatched. The DNA of the CDR3 is TGTGCCAGCAGCTTGTACGTTAGCGGGCTCTTTTGGGAGCAGTACTTC. Translated: CASSLYVSGLFWEQYF. Looking up the rest from reference TRBV5-6 and TRBJ2-7 gives the full variable domain: DAGVTQSPTHLIKTRGQQVTLRCSPKSGHDTVSWYQQALGQGPQFIFQYYEEEERQRGNFPDRFSGHQFPNYSSELNVNALLLGDSALYLCASSLYVSGLFWEQYFGPGTRLTVT.

The chain recombines TRBV3-1 with TRBJ2-3, with D unresolved. Germline V lookup: CDR1 LGHDT, CDR2 YNNKEL (reference sequence). Trimming left V 2 bases short and J 7 bases short, with 7 bases between. The CDR3 is 12 amino acids. CDR3 residues: CASSQSGYTQYF. The CDR3 DNA reads TGTGCCAGCAGCCAATCGGGCTATACGCAGTATTTT.

The CDR3 DNA reads as TGTGCCAGCAGGCTTACACAATCGCAAGGCACGCAGTATTTT. It is translated as CASRLTQSQGTQYF. This chain connects TRBV27 to TRBJ2-3, with D hard to call. This CDR3 is 14 amino acids long. Germline CDR1 MNHEY, CDR2 SMNVEV (reference sequence). With 6 bases removed from V and 9 bases from J, the gap between germline ends came to 19 bases.

This clonotype was found a few times. V is TRBV4-1 and J is TRBJ2-7, with 13 bases lining up with TRBD2. CDR1 and CDR2 from the germline V gene are MGHRA and YSYEKL. This CDR3 spans 15 amino acids. V trimming: 6 bases; J trimming: 6 bases; junction bases outside the gene matches: 8. The CDR3 nucleotides read TGCGCCAGCAGACTGGGACTAGCGGGATTCGGCGAGCAGTACTTC. As protein: CASRLGLAGFGEQYF.

The chain couples TRBV6-5 to TRBJ2-5; a possible D gene is TRBD1 (5 bases). V shed 5 bases and J shed 11 bases, with 18 bases lying between them. The CDR3 has 13 residues. Germline V gene lookup returns CDR1 MNHEY and CDR2 SVGAGI. In DNA, the CDR3 is TGTGCCAGCAGTATTTCAGGGTACAATGAGCAGTACTTC. This translates into CASSISGYNEQYF.

The chain has TRBV6-1 and TRBJ2-4, with 12 bases identical to TRBD1. CDR1 MNHNS and CDR2 SASEGT come from the germline V gene. The CDR3 runs to 17 residues. J gave up 3 bases and V 10 bases, and 13 bases lay outside the gene matches. This CDR3 reads CAKSTGTGGSVKNIQYF. CDR3 bases: TGTGCCAAAAGCACCGGGACAGGGGGCTCAGTCAAAAACATTCAGTACTTC.

V usage is TRBV6-5 and J usage is TRBJ2-5; 11 bases are a match to TRBD2. V lost 4 bases and J lost 11; bases outside the gene matches: 15. This CDR3 has 16 residues. Germline assignment: CDR1 MNHEY and CDR2 SVGAGI. The CDR3 coding sequence is TGTGCCAGCAGTTTCATAGCGGGAGGGCGGTACAATGAGCAGTACTTC. Translating it yields CASSFIAGGRYNEQYF.

This chain joins TRBV29-1 and TRBJ2-1; 7 nucleotides align to TRBD1. Germline trimming cut 3 bases from V and 3 bases from J; bases unmatched to any gene: 14. Germline CDR1 is SQVTM and CDR2 is ANQGSEA. The CDR3 sequence is 17 residues long. CDR3 amino acids: CSVEVRDRRLNYNEQFF. The DNA of the CDR3 is TGCAGCGTTGAGGTCCGGGACAGACGATTAAACTACAATGAGCAGTTCTTC.

J is TRBJ2-4 and V is TRBV20-1; 11 nucleotides match TRBD2. TRBJ2-5 explains the end of the DNA better; the J call may be wrong. Germline V gives CDR1 DFQATT, CDR2 SNEGSKA (reference sequence). The CDR3 totals 13 residues. CDR3 residues: CSANSGGAETQYF. The CDR3 DNA follows: TGCAGTGCTAATAGCGGGGGGGCGGAGACCCAGTACTTC.

About this clonotype: An end of the junction differs from the germline gene, which may be a read error. J is TRBJ2-7 and V is TRBV13; D uncertain. The CDR3 has 14 amino acids. In germline, CDR1 is PRHDT, CDR2 FYEKMQ (reference sequence). The CDR3 sequence: CAGSSQTSYIEQYF. CDR3 sequence (DNA): TGTGCCGGCAGCTCCCAGACCTCCTACATTGAGCAGTACTTC.

This clonotype was seen a single time. The chain uses TRBV10-2 and TRBJ2-1; D is uncertain. The J call is uncertain, as TRBJ2-7 better fits the DNA end. This CDR3 has 16 amino acids. Germline CDR1 WSHSY, CDR2 SAAADI. The CDR3 protein is CASSLSPQSSYNEQYF. The CDR3 DNA is TGCGCCAGCAGCCTTAGCCCGCAAAGCTCCTACAATGAGCAGTACTTC.

In this sample, this clonotype turned up a few times. This chain connects TRBV7-6 to TRBJ2-1, with no clear D. Between the trimmed V and J ends, which lost 4 bases and 8 bases, there was a span of 6 bases. This CDR3 region has 11 residues. Germline assignment: CDR1 SGHVS and CDR2 FNYEAQ. The CDR3 bases are TGTGCCAGCAGCTCAGAAGATGAGCAGTTCTTC. It is translated as CASSSEDEQFF.

This clonotype was seen more than once but under ten times. The rearrangement joins TRBV27 to TRBJ2-6; D uncertain. Trimming pared 4 bases from V and 1 base from J, leaving 11 bases between. The CDR3 contains 16 residues. The germline V gene encodes CDR1 MNHEY and CDR2 SMNVEV (reference sequence). CDR3 DNA: TGTGCCAGCAGTTCACCCATGAGATCTGGGGCCAACGTCCTGACTTTC. The encoded protein is CASSSPMRSGANVLTF. The complete variable domain, with remaining parts taken from reference TRBV27 and TRBJ2-6, reads EAQVTQNPRYLITVTGKKLTVTCSQNMNHEYMSWYRQDPGLGLRQIYYSMNVEVTDKGDVPEGYKVSRKEKRNFPLILESPSPNQTSLYFCASSSPMRSGANVLTFGAGSRLTVL.

This chain connects TRBV5-1 to TRBJ2-7; D is possibly TRBD1 (5 bases). V was clipped by 1 base and J by 3 bases, with 17 bases between them. There are 16 residues in the CDR3. CDR1 is SGHRS and CDR2 is YFSETQ in the germline V gene. CDR3 sequence: CASSLTRAIEGYEQYF. The CDR3 nucleotides read TGCGCCAGCAGCTTGACCAGGGCTATCGAAGGCTACGAGCAGTACTTC.

The chain links TRBV7-9 to TRBJ1-3, with D uncertain. Germline V gene sequence: CDR1 SEHNR, CDR2 FQNEAQ (reference sequence). The CDR3 covers 12 residues. The V gene lost 5 bases and the J gene lost 4 bases, with 6 bases spanning the gap. The CDR3 reads CASSPEGNTIYF. CDR3 sequence (DNA): TGTGCCAGCAGCCCGGAGGGAAACACCATATATTTT.

The chain couples TRBV4-2 to TRBJ2-5; 10 bases align to TRBD1. The better agreement between TRBJ2-7 and the DNA end casts doubt on the J call. The germline CDR1 and CDR2 sequences are LGHNA and YNFKEQ. This CDR3 comprises 15 residues. DNA for the CDR3: TGTGCCAGCAGCCAAGCCGGGACAGGGGCTCGCGAGCAGTACTTC. As protein: CASSQAGTGAREQYF.

The rearrangement links TRBV10-3 to TRBJ1-2; 8 nucleotides match TRBD1. Germline-derived CDR1 and CDR2 are ENHRY and SYGVKD. The CDR3 is 13 amino acids. The trim removed 10 bases at V and 2 bases at J, leaving 6 bases unmatched. The CDR3 region has the DNA TGTGCCACCCGGACAGGGTTGAACTATGGCTACACCTTC. Protein product: CATRTGLNYGYTF.

The CDR3 DNA sequence: TGTGCCAGTAGTATAGTCCGCGGACGGAACAACGAGCAGTACTTC. It specifies CASSIVRGRNNEQYF. The chain joins TRBV19 to TRBJ2-4; D unclear. The J call is doubtful: the DNA matches TRBJ2-7 better. CDR3 length: 15 amino acids. CDR1 is LNHDA, CDR2 SQIVND, per germline (reference sequence).

The V gene is TRBV5-1, the J gene TRBJ2-3, with a tentative D call TRBD1 (6 bases). The CDR3 covers 14 residues. With 0 bases removed from V and 6 bases from J, the gap between germline ends came to 11 bases. Germline V CDR1 and CDR2: SGHRS, YFSETQ. DNA for the CDR3: TGCGCCAGCAGCTTGGGATACCAGGGGGATACGCAGTATTTT. Protein product: CASSLGYQGDTQYF.

The chain combines TRBV20-1 with TRBJ2-5; maybe TRBD2 (5 bases). The CDR3 is 13 amino acids. The germline V gene has CDR1 DFQATT and CDR2 SNEGSKA (reference sequence). The ends were cut back, 6 bases at V and 4 bases at J, with 15 bases in the middle. The CDR3 spells CSAMGALGETQYF. In nucleotides, the CDR3 is TGCAGTGCCATGGGAGCGCTAGGAGAGACCCAGTACTTC.

This rearrangement joins TRBV27 to TRBJ2-1; 12 bases agree with TRBD2. The CDR3 has 17 residues. Germline CDR1 and CDR2: MNHEY and SMNVEV (reference sequence). V shed 1 base and J 4 bases; nucleotides not matched to a gene: 5. This CDR3 reads CASSLFLAGGPYNEQFF. The DNA of the CDR3 is TGTGCCAGCAGTTTATTTCTAGCGGGAGGGCCGTACAATGAGCAGTTCTTC.

A remark on this clonotype: A much larger clonotype is one base distant, so this may be a read error. The chain employs TRBV3-1 and TRBJ2-7; D gene uncertain. The end of the DNA aligns better with TRBJ2-5, so the J call may be wrong. In germline, CDR1 is LGHDT, CDR2 YNNKEL (reference sequence). CDR3 length: 10 residues. The CDR3 DNA is TGTGCCAGCAGCCACGTGACCCAGTACTTC. This encodes CASSHVTQYF.

This clonotype has only one observation. The chain joins TRBV7-3 to TRBJ2-2; a weak D match, TRBD1 (5 bases). Trimming took off 2 bases at V and 6 bases at J, with 16 bases between the two ends. CDR1 and CDR2 from the germline V gene are SGHTA and FQGTGA. CDR3 length equals 16 residues. The CDR3, as DNA: TGTGCCAGCAGCTTAGGAACAGGCCTCAGTGCCGGGGAGCTGTTTTTT. Translating it yields CASSLGTGLSAGELFF.